This T cell receptor beta chain derives from a study of cytomegalovirus exposure and HLA in healthy donors. Study in general: The same platform was used for the approximately 120 validation repertoires as for the roughly 700 first-cohort repertoires, as reported in a later analysis. Broader study findings: Cytomegalovirus association was listed for 164 TCR beta chains. Testing in vitro showed a few CMV-associated chains specific for CMV antigens. According to a subsequent analysis, TCR clusters identified in the first cohort showed a tendency to co-occur across the roughly 120 validation repertoires.

A note on this clone: Its antigen is not known.

V dropped 6 bases and J dropped 0; count of bases not matched to a gene: 4. CDR3 length: 15 residues. Germline V CDR1 and CDR2: MNHEY, SVGAGI. TCRdb keeps only in-frame clones here, not all; method: immunoSEQ multiplex PCR. The table lists about 190,000 clones, more than 80% of them singletons. The sequenced sample was PBMCs. J is TRBJ2-7 and V is TRBV6-5; TRBD2 matches 11 bases. The TCR sequence derives from a man aged 18 to 30 in good health and CMV-seropositive. The CDR3 DNA sequence: TGTGCCAGCAGCCCTCTAGCGGGAGGCTCCTACGAGCAGTACTTC. Amino acid sequence: CASSPLAGGSYEQYF.